This is a list of T cell receptor beta chains from one sample in a study of T cells in localized non-small cell lung cancer. The assay was immunoSEQ multiplex PCR, and TCRdb's table has in-frame clones only and misses some. Among approximately 81,000 clones listed, 85% to 90% were seen once. The source was peripheral blood, collected before any cancer treatment. The receptors were gathered from a woman aged 35 to 70 with stage I squamous cell lung carcinoma. Both conserved end residues are trimmed from each CDR3. Each record gives: V gene, CDR3 protein.

v_gene: TRBV27
CDR3aa: ASSFGQGLNGYT

v_gene: TRBV10-3
CDR3aa: AISERGSSYNSPLH

v_gene: TRBV5-5
CDR3aa: ASSTGDTWTNYGYT

v_gene: TRBV30
CDR3aa: AWSPTGGYGYT

v_gene: TRBV29-1
CDR3aa: SVGAIGEGYT

v_gene: TRBV19
CDR3aa: ASSYRRDLGGTDTQY

v_gene: TRBV5-5
CDR3aa: ASSAGQGETQY

v_gene: TRBV7-9
CDR3aa: ASSLPRQGMNTEAF

v_gene: TRBV19
CDR3aa: ASSPRTSGGPDYEQY

v_gene: TRBV6-6
CDR3aa: ASSLTSGNTIY

v_gene: TRBV5-1
CDR3aa: ASSSGLAGGSSTDTQY

v_gene: TRBV6-1
CDR3aa: ASSDGTDNSPLH

v_gene: TRBV6-1
CDR3aa: ASSIGPSGEQY

v_gene: TRBV5-1
CDR3aa: ASRSGAQETQY

v_gene: TRBV29-1
CDR3aa: SVERAGGRKEQY

v_gene: TRBV30
CDR3aa: AWSPRSGTVDRSTEAF

v_gene: TRBV11-1
CDR3aa: ASSLKGLYNEQF

v_gene: TRBV6-5
CDR3aa: ASGGRLASTDTQY

v_gene: TRBV2
CDR3aa: ASSEAPISSSYEQY

v_gene: TRBV27
CDR3aa: ASSPSAGVAEAF

v_gene: TRBV4-1
CDR3aa: ASSRRFGTDTQY

v_gene: TRBV13
CDR3aa: ASSPPNRRPNTEAF

v_gene: TRBV6-5
CDR3aa: ASSRNSNQPQH

v_gene: TRBV19
CDR3aa: ASSMGPRNTEAF

v_gene: TRBV19
CDR3aa: ASTPVPGLGNTGELF

v_gene: TRBV19
CDR3aa: ASRQGGYRNTEAF

v_gene: TRBV2
CDR3aa: ASYTGTRFYNEQF

v_gene: TRBV5-4
CDR3aa: ASSLLGGGGNTIY

v_gene: TRBV20-1
CDR3aa: SAADGTREY

v_gene: TRBV7-3
CDR3aa: ASSSTGSTDTQY

v_gene: TRBV12-1
CDR3aa: ASSFPRDRGHNYEQY

v_gene: TRBV12-5
CDR3aa: ASAPPGGGYEQY

v_gene: TRBV28
CDR3aa: ASSLSERTGGGYT

v_gene: TRBV11-3
CDR3aa: ASSFQRDTGELF

v_gene: TRBV2
CDR3aa: ASRRQLAHEQF

v_gene: TRBV7-6
CDR3aa: ASSPDRDYGYT

v_gene: TRBV9
CDR3aa: ASSPPGYGYT

v_gene: TRBV30
CDR3aa: AWRTGTGVVDEQF

v_gene: TRBV19
CDR3aa: ASSAGPRRPQH

v_gene: TRBV19
CDR3aa: ASSLYRGVTGELF

v_gene: TRBV10-3
CDR3aa: ASTTYMGEGHNEQF

v_gene: TRBV5-3
CDR3aa: ASSFGTVGPNEQF

v_gene: TRBV5-1
CDR3aa: ASTLNITAGDTGELF

v_gene: TRBV6-5
CDR3aa: ASSYRGNTEAF

v_gene: TRBV27
CDR3aa: ASSRQPHTEAF

v_gene: TRBV5-4
CDR3aa: ASSPGDTEAF

v_gene: TRBV11-3
CDR3aa: ASSLAGGNSYEQY

v_gene: TRBV15
CDR3aa: ATSRGLAQETQY

v_gene: TRBV4-2
CDR3aa: ASSHQGQYSNQPQH

v_gene: TRBV10-3
CDR3aa: AISGLAGDEQY

v_gene: TRBV10-2
CDR3aa: ASSESTGVRETQY

v_gene: TRBV9
CDR3aa: ASSNTGSLANTGELF

v_gene: TRBV19
CDR3aa: ASSTEGPGRAF

v_gene: TRBV27
CDR3aa: ASRQSSGNTIY

v_gene: TRBV4-2
CDR3aa: ASSQDLAGAYYEQY

v_gene: TRBV4-2
CDR3aa: ASSPSRGKGNTIY

v_gene: TRBV6-5
CDR3aa: ASRRGQGWGEKLF

v_gene: TRBV4-1
CDR3aa: ASSKMAGNTEAF

v_gene: TRBV6-5
CDR3aa: ASSGGRTDEQF

v_gene: TRBV7-2
CDR3aa: ASSLVEGNYGYT